The 10 T cell receptor beta chains listed next were all sequenced from one sample in a study of immune heterogeneity within non-small cell lung tumors. Bulk tumor genomic DNA, roughly 590 ng per sample, was used as template. Several biopsies per primary tumor, spaced far apart, were taken during surgery. Surgery that was curative in intent was performed on patients with untreated, newly diagnosed non-small cell lung cancer. Multiplex PCR employing 32 V and 13 J primers generated amplicons of the TCR beta CDR3. TCRdb reanalysed the multiplex PCR reads using MiXCR and keeps one entry per CDR3 protein. The table lists some 21,000 distinct CDR3 sequences, 25% to 30% of them singletons. Sequenced: lung tumor tissue. The receptors originated from a middle-aged man with non-small cell lung cancer.

By its share, this clonotype is medium-sized. The chain employs TRBV19 and TRBJ2-7; 10 bases are shared with TRBD1. The CDR3 totals 14 residues. The germline CDR1 and CDR2 sequences are LNHDA and SQIVND (reference sequence). The V gene end was trimmed by 1 base and the J gene end by 7 bases; junction bases not matched to a gene: 4. The CDR3 here is CASSIGQGADEQYF. The CDR3 DNA is TGTGCCAGTAGTATAGGACAGGGGGCGGATGAGCAGTACTTC.

This clonotype was seen repeatedly, ten times or more. The rearrangement uses TRBV12-3 or TRBV12-4 and TRBJ2-1; D is uncertain. Trimming took 8 bases from V and 4 from J, leaving 15 bases between them. This CDR3 is built from 14 residues. CDR3 sequence reads: CASAPLGSYNEQFF. CDR3 bases: TGTGCCAGCGCCCCCCTAGGCTCATACAATGAGCAGTTCTTC.

The chain carries TRBV20-1 and TRBJ2-3; possible D gene TRBD2, 7 bases. Deletions cut 6 bases from V and 6 bases from J, with 16 bases between. Looked up from germline, CDR1 is DFQATT and CDR2 is SNEGSKA (reference sequence). This CDR3 has 13 residues. The CDR3: CSAPRGGADTQYF. The DNA of the CDR3 is TGCAGTGCCCCAAGAGGGGGGGCCGATACGCAGTATTTT.

Concerning this clonotype itself: A junction end diverges from the germline sequence, so it may reflect a read error. This chain uses TRBV4-3 with TRBJ2-3; TRBD1 matches at 8 bases. The CDR3 sequence is 16 residues long. Germline V lookup: CDR1 LGHNA, CDR2 YSLEER. The CDR3 nucleotides read TGCGCCAACAGCCTTGGACGTACAGGGGGAACCGATACGCAGTATTTT. Its protein product is CANSLGRTGGTDTQYF.

In its sample, this clonotype was seen a few times. This chain joins TRBV13 and TRBJ1-4, with TRBD1 matching over 9 bases. V trimming: 4 bases; J trimming: 8 bases; junction bases outside the gene matches: 8. CDR3 length equals 15 residues. In germline, CDR1 is PRHDT, CDR2 FYEKMQ (reference sequence). CDR3 sequence: CASSWTGQGREKLFF. The CDR3 DNA follows: TGTGCCAGCAGCTGGACGGGACAGGGTAGGGAAAAACTGTTTTTT.

The chain uses TRBV9 and TRBJ2-1; 9 bases line up with TRBD1. There are 15 residues in the CDR3. J gave up 6 bases and V 1 base, and 5 bases lay outside the gene matches. In germline, CDR1 is SGDLS, CDR2 YYNGEE. CDR3 nucleotides: TGTGCCAGCAGCGTATCATCGGGACAGGGCAATGAGCAGTTCTTC. Encoded protein: CASSVSSGQGNEQFF.

This clonotype was seen only a few times. This chain joins TRBV4-1 and TRBJ2-7, with D possibly called TRBD1 or TRBD2 (5 bases each). Germline CDR1 and CDR2: MGHRA and YSYEKL. This CDR3 spans 18 amino acids. V was trimmed by 0 bases and J by 3 bases, leaving 21 bases between them. Here the CDR3 DNA reads TGCGCCAGCAGCCAAGATGTCCCCGTACTAGGGGCCAACTACGAGCAGTACTTC. This translates into CASSQDVPVLGANYEQYF.

This clonotype was recorded many times. The chain joins TRBV19 to TRBJ2-2; possibly TRBD1 or TRBD2 for D (5 bases each). The CDR3 loop spans 15 amino acids. Per the germline V gene, CDR1 is LNHDA and CDR2 is SQIVND (reference sequence). V lost 4 bases, J lost 0 bases, and 9 bases lay in between. This chain's CDR3 is CASSNRGPNTGELFF. The CDR3 region has the DNA TGTGCCAGTAGTAACCGGGGCCCGAACACCGGGGAGCTGTTTTTT.

This clonotype appeared many times. The chain has TRBV19 and TRBJ2-7; D is unresolved. CDR1 is LNHDA and CDR2 is SQIVND in the germline V gene (reference sequence). V lost 3 bases, J lost 3 bases, and 9 bases lay in between. The length of the CDR3 is 13 residues. The CDR3 is CASSMSLGYEQYF. The CDR3 DNA is TGTGCCAGTAGTATGTCTCTGGGCTACGAGCAGTACTTC.

The V gene is TRBV14, the J gene TRBJ1-4; possibly TRBD1 for D (5 bases). V lost 6 bases and J lost 7, with 18 bases in between. Germline-derived CDR1 and CDR2 are SGHDN and FVKESK. CDR3 length: 15 residues. As DNA, the CDR3 is TGTGCCAGCAGACAACTCGAAGGGGCGGGTGAAAAACTGTTTTTT. It codes for CASRQLEGAGEKLFF.